This passage covers 8 T cell receptor beta chains from one sample sequenced in a study of OX40 agonist ivuxolimab in advanced cancers. Assay used: immunoSEQ multiplex PCR; TCRdb lists only in-frame clones, some missing. The sample holds about 82,000 clones; 88% are singletons and the top ten take less than 0.85%. The source was CD4+ or CD8+ T cells sorted from blood, collected in a trial of the OX40 agonist ivuxolimab. The receptors derive from an adult with an advanced solid tumor such as melanoma, head and neck, liver or kidney cancer.

The chain links TRBV6-5 to TRBJ2-7; a possible D gene is TRBD1 (5 bases). The V and J ends lost 0 bases and 6 bases respectively, with 12 bases between them. CDR1 and CDR2 from the germline V gene are MNHEY and SVGAGI. The CDR3 length is 14 residues. The CDR3 protein is CASSYSARASEQYF. CDR3 DNA sequence: TGTGCCAGCAGTTACTCCGCCAGGGCAAGCGAGCAGTACTTC.

This chain joins TRBV28 and TRBJ2-2; D gene ambiguous. The V gene's germline CDR1 is MDHEN and CDR2 SYDVKM. The V gene lost 1 base and the J gene lost 2 bases, with 11 bases spanning the gap. The CDR3 sequence is 16 residues long. The CDR3 reads CASSLFRQSNTGELFF. The CDR3 DNA sequence: TGTGCCAGCAGTTTATTTCGTCAGAGCAACACCGGGGAGCTGTTTTTT.

The chain carries TRBV5-1 and TRBJ2-3, with 9 positions matching TRBD1. The CDR3 is made up of 15 amino acids. CDR1 SGHRS and CDR2 YFSETQ come from the germline V gene. J gave up 1 base and V 3 bases, and 3 bases lay outside the gene matches. CDR3 bases: TGCGCCAGCAGCTGGGGACAGGGTGGCACAGATACGCAGTATTTT. Protein sequence: CASSWGQGGTDTQYF.

CDR3 loop: CASEDTRRSYEQYF. The CDR3 region has the DNA TGCGCCAGCGAGGACACAAGGAGGTCCTACGAGCAGTACTTC. The chain is built from TRBV10-2 and TRBJ2-5, with D perhaps given as TRBD1 or TRBD2 (5 bases each). The J call may be incorrect, as the DNA end agrees better with TRBJ2-7. Germline assignment: CDR1 WSHSY and CDR2 SAAADI. The CDR3 spans 14 residues.

This sequence joins TRBV30 and TRBJ2-3; 9 bases map to TRBD1. Trimming cost V 7 bases and J 5 bases; bases outside gene matches: 7. Germline lookup yields CDR1 GTSNPN and CDR2 SVGIG (reference sequence). The CDR3 has 13 residues. CDR3 loop: CASDRGEIDTQYF. In DNA form, the CDR3 reads TGTGCCTCAGACAGGGGGGAGATAGATACGCAGTATTTT.

J is TRBJ2-4 and V is TRBV9; no clear D. V was shortened by 5 bases and J by 7 bases, with 16 bases between the two germline ends. Per germline, CDR1 SGDLS and CDR2 YYNGEE. This CDR3 region has 14 residues. The CDR3 sequence: CASSVLWVGNIQYF. In DNA form, the CDR3 reads TGTGCCAGCAGTGTACTATGGGTTGGGAACATTCAGTACTTC.

V gene TRBV9 combines with J gene TRBJ2-5, with 8 positions matching TRBD2. Germline CDR1 is SGDLS and CDR2 is YYNGEE. The trim removed 0 bases at V and 5 bases at J, leaving 9 bases unmatched. The CDR3 runs to 16 residues. CDR3 nucleotide sequence: TGTGCCAGCAGCGTAGACCCAGCGGGAGTCGGGGAGACCCAGTACTTC. Protein sequence: CASSVDPAGVGETQYF. Full variable domain (missing parts from reference TRBV9 and TRBJ2-5): DSGVTQTPKHLITATGQRVTLRCSPRSGDLSVYWYQQSLDQGLQFLIQYYNGEERAKGNILERFSAQQFPDLHSELNLSSLELGDSALYFCASSVDPAGVGETQYFGPGTRLLVL.

This clone appeared a single time. This chain connects TRBV7-2 to TRBJ2-7, with TRBD2 matching over 12 bases. Germline V gene sequence: CDR1 SGHTA, CDR2 FQGNSA. After removal of 1 base from V and 6 bases from J, the junction contained 4 bases not matched to a gene. The CDR3 sequence is 15 residues long. The CDR3 nucleotides are TGTGCCAGCAGCTTAGTACGACTAGCGGGAGTCGAGCAGTACTTC. Translating it yields CASSLVRLAGVEQYF. Looking up the rest from reference TRBV7-2 and TRBJ2-7 gives the full variable domain: GAGVSQSPSNKVTEKGKDVELRCDPISGHTALYWYRQSLGQGLEFLIYFQGNSAPDKSGLPSDRFSAERTGGSVSTLTIQRTQQEDSAVYLCASSLVRLAGVEQYFGPGTRLTVT.